This TCR beta chain emerged from a study of blood T cell repertoires in COVID-19. Generated by immunoSEQ multiplex PCR, the TCRdb table keeps only in-frame clones and is missing some. The table has around 100,000 clones, roughly 90% seen once. The CDR3 totals 14 residues. CDR1 and CDR2 from the germline V gene are MDHEN and SYDVKM. The J segment lost 9 bases and the V segment lost 3 bases, leaving 4 bases of the junction unmatched. Sequences were obtained from peripheral blood. The chain is built from TRBV28 and TRBJ2-1, with 11 positions matching TRBD2. The clonotype was recovered from a man of 80 years or more with acute or convalescent COVID-19. CDR3: CASSFLAGGGEQFF. CDR3 DNA sequence: TGTGCCAGCAGTTTTTTAGCGGGAGGGGGTGAGCAGTTCTTC.